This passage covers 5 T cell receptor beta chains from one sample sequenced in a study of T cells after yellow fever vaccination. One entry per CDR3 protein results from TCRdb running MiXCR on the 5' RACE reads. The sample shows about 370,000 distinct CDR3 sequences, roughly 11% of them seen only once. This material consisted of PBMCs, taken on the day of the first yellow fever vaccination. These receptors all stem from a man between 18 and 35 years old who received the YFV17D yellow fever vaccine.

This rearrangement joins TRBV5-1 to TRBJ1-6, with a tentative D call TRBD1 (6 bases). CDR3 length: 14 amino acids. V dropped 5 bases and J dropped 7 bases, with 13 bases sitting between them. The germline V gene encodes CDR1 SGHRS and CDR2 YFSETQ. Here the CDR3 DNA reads TGCGCCAGCAGTCCCGGGGGCCGGAATTCACCCCTCCACTTT. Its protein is CASSPGGRNSPLHF.

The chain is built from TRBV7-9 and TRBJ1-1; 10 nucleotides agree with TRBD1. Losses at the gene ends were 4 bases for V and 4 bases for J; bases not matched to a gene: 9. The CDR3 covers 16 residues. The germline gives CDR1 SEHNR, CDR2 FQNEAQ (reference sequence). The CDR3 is CASSSAGTGAATEAFF. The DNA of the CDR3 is TGTGCCAGCAGCTCCGCCGGGACAGGGGCAGCCACTGAAGCTTTCTTT.

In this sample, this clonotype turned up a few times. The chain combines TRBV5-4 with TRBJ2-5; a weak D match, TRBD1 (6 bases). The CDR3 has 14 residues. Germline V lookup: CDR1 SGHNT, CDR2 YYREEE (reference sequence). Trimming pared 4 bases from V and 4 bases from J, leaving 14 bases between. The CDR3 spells CASSTWGRGETQYF. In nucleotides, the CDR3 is TGTGCCAGCAGCACATGGGGCAGGGGAGAGACCCAGTACTTC.

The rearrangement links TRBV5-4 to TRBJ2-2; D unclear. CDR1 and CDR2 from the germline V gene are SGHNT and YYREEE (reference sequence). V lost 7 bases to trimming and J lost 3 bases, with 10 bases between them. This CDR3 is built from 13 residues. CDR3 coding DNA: TGTGCCAGCCATAATAGAGACACCGGGGAGCTGTTTTTT. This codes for CASHNRDTGELFF.

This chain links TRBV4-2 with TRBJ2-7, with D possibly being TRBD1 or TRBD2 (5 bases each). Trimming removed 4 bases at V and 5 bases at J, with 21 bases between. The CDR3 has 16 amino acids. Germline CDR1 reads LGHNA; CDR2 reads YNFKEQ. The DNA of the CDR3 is TGTGCCAGCAGCCCGGGACCCGGGACCTATCTTGACGAGCAGTACGTC. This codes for CASSPGPGTYLDEQYV.